The 5 T cell receptor beta chains below come from one sample, sequenced in a study of blood T cell repertoires in COVID-19. This table comes from immunoSEQ multiplex PCR, and its TCRdb copy is limited to in-frame clones, with some not included. The sample includes fewer than 250,000 clones, 70% to 90% of them seen just once. The sample was peripheral blood. The receptors originated from a woman between 35 and 50 years old with acute or convalescent COVID-19.

V usage is TRBV5-5 and J usage is TRBJ1-1; D is perhaps TRBD1 (6 bases). Between the trimmed V and J ends, which lost 5 bases and 4 bases, there was a span of 15 bases. The CDR3 totals 14 residues. Germline CDR1 SGHKS, CDR2 YYEKEE (reference sequence). The CDR3 loop is CASSYRDEGTEAFF. CDR3 sequence (DNA): TGTGCCAGCAGTTACAGGGACGAGGGCACTGAAGCTTTCTTT.

The chain recombines TRBV10-1 with TRBJ1-3; D may be TRBD1 (6 bases). Per the germline V gene, CDR1 is WNHNN and CDR2 is SYGVQD (reference sequence). The CDR3 runs to 14 residues. The V end lost 3 bases, the J end lost 3 bases, and 9 bases lay between the germline ends. CDR3 loop: CASSERTDGNTIYF. CDR3 coding DNA: TGCGCCAGCAGTGAACGGACAGATGGAAACACCATATATTTT.

The chain recombines TRBV21-1 with TRBJ2-7; the table names TRBD2, a call not compared with the DNA. TRBV21-1 is assigned pseudogene status. CDR3 length: 17 residues. The CDR3 bases are TGTGCCAGCAGCAAAAGAGTAGCTAGCGGGGTTTCCTACGAGCAGTACGTC. Its protein product is CASSKRVASGVSYEQYV.

The chain carries TRBV6-1 and TRBJ1-1; D remains unclear. The CDR3 runs to 15 residues. CDR1 and CDR2 from the germline V gene are MNHNS and SASEGT. V was clipped by 2 bases and J by 4 bases, with 14 bases between them. Here the CDR3 DNA reads TGTGCCAGCAGTGAATTAGGCGGGTATGGCACTGAAGCTTTCTTT. It specifies CASSELGGYGTEAFF.

This chain uses TRBV6-6 with TRBJ2-7; a possible D gene is TRBD1 (5 bases). The CDR3 runs to 13 residues. Looked up from germline, CDR1 is MNHNY and CDR2 is SVGAGI (reference sequence). Trimming cost V 0 bases and J 3 bases, with 6 bases left between them. Written as DNA, the CDR3 is TGTGCCAGCAGTTACTCGCAGGGCTACGAGCAGTACGTC. Translated: CASSYSQGYEQYV.